This TCR beta chain was documented in a study of cytomegalovirus exposure and HLA in healthy donors. As for this clone: Its antigen is unidentified.

PCR was performed using 60 Vbeta and 13 Jbeta primers. Method: immunoSEQ multiplex PCR; TCRdb's copy keeps in-frame clones and lacks some. The sample carries over 200,000 clones, 85% recorded once. The study, taken as a whole, reports: Available immune exposure information was restricted to CMV serostatus only. A likely sequencing artifact accounted for one observed cluster of highly shared sequence variants. Most TCR sequences showed up rarely, but some public TCRs showed up in many donors. In a later analysis, the majority of CMV-associated beta chains seemingly showed HLA restriction.

The germline V gene encodes CDR1 MDHEN and CDR2 SYDVKM. The CDR3 is made up of 16 amino acids. V was clipped by 7 bases and J by 2 bases; unmatched bases: 11. Input material: PBMCs. The receptor's source is a human donor in good health. This sequence joins TRBV28 and TRBJ1-5; 7 bases are shared with TRBD1. The CDR3 spells CASTPLRGRGNQPQHF. The CDR3 DNA follows: TGTGCCAGCACCCCCCTAAGGGGGCGCGGCAATCAGCCCCAGCATTTT.